The 18 T cell receptor beta chains listed next were all sequenced from one sample in a study of blood T cell repertoires in COVID-19. Some clones are missing from TCRdb's copy, which holds only in-frame ones; the method was immunoSEQ multiplex PCR. The sample has about 160,000 clones, around 80% seen once; the top ten hold over 20%. Sequencing was performed on peripheral blood. Receptors were obtained from a woman older than 75 with acute or convalescent COVID-19.

This clone was counted a single time. DNA of the CDR3: TGTGCCAGCAGTCCACATCGCGGAGGCCCGAACACTGAAGCTTTCTTT. Its translation is CASSPHRGGPNTEAFF. The gene calls are TRBV27 and TRBJ1-1; D call uncertain. The CDR3 length is 16 residues. Trimming stripped 5 bases from V and 1 base from J, with 17 bases between. Looked up from germline, CDR1 is MNHEY and CDR2 is SMNVEV (reference sequence).

The CDR3 spells CASGLAGVYEQYF. In DNA, the CDR3 is TGTGCCAGTGGACTAGCGGGAGTCTACGAGCAGTACTTC. The chain uses TRBV7-9 and TRBJ2-7, with 13 bases identical to TRBD2. Per germline, CDR1 SEHNR and CDR2 FQNEAQ (reference sequence). The length of the CDR3 is 13 residues. Germline trimming cut 9 bases from V and 3 bases from J; bases unmatched to any gene: 2.

This clone appeared a few times. The genes are TRBV6-5 and TRBJ2-7; weak D call: TRBD2 (6 bases). The CDR3 totals 15 residues. V was shortened by 8 bases and J by 5 bases, with 22 bases between the two germline ends. Germline V lookup: CDR1 MNHEY, CDR2 SVGAGI. DNA of the CDR3: TGTGCCAGCGCCCCCGTGGGGGGACGACCCCACGAGCAGTACTTC. This sequence encodes CASAPVGGRPHEQYF.

The chain recombines TRBV5-1 with TRBJ2-1, with 7 bases lining up with TRBD2. Germline trimming cut 0 bases from V and 7 bases from J; bases unmatched to any gene: 4. The CDR3 runs 14 residues. Per germline, CDR1 SGHRS and CDR2 YFSETQ. Here the CDR3 reads CASSLGTRGNEQFF. In DNA form, the CDR3 reads TGCGCCAGCAGCTTGGGGACTAGGGGTAATGAGCAGTTCTTC.

The V call is TRBV5-1, the J call TRBJ2-7; TRBD1 aligns across 8 bases. V gave up 0 bases and J gave up 7 bases; unmatched junction bases: 6. Per the germline V gene, CDR1 is SGHRS and CDR2 is YFSETQ. The CDR3 contains 14 residues. The CDR3 is CASSLEQGAGEQYF. The CDR3 nucleotides read TGCGCCAGCAGCTTGGAGCAGGGGGCTGGGGAGCAGTACTTC.

The rearrangement links TRBV11-2 to TRBJ2-1; 8 nucleotides line up with TRBD2. From germline, CDR1 is SGHAT and CDR2 FQNNGV. V lost 5 bases and J lost 4; bases outside the gene matches: 13. The CDR3 totals 17 residues. The DNA for the CDR3 is TGTGCCAGCAGCGGAGGGGGTACTAGCGGAAGATACAATGAGCAGTTCTTC. Encoded protein: CASSGGGTSGRYNEQFF.

Only a few counts were recorded for this clone. CDR3 amino acids: CATSSGRTGDNEQFF. CDR3 nucleotide sequence: TGTGCCACCAGCTCTGGGAGGACAGGGGACAATGAGCAGTTCTTC. This sequence joins TRBV15 and TRBJ2-1, with 9 bases that match TRBD1. This CDR3 is 15 amino acids long. Losses at the gene ends were 5 bases for V and 5 bases for J; bases not matched to a gene: 7. The V gene's germline CDR1 is LNHNV and CDR2 YYDKDF (reference sequence).

Note on this clone: The sample holds other DNA sequences that translate to the same CDR3. The chain is built from TRBV2 and TRBJ2-1, with 8 bases matching TRBD2. The germline V gene has CDR1 SNHLY and CDR2 FYNNEI. The length of the CDR3 is 14 residues. The trim removed 6 bases at V and 0 bases at J, leaving 1 base unmatched. CDR3 protein: CASRSGSSYNEQFF. CDR3 bases: TGTGCCAGCAGGAGCGGGAGCTCCTACAATGAGCAGTTCTTC.

This clone has more than one count but fewer than ten. This sequence joins TRBV29-1 and TRBJ1-1; unclear D gene. Germline assignment: CDR1 SQVTM and CDR2 ANQGSEA. CDR3 length: 11 amino acids. Between the trimmed V and J ends, which lost 3 bases and 0 bases, there was a span of 2 bases. CDR3 nucleotide sequence: TGCAGCGTTGACGTGAACACTGAAGCTTTCTTT. Its translation is CSVDVNTEAFF. The whole variable domain, filled in from reference TRBV29-1 and TRBJ1-1, reads SAVISQKPSRDICQRGTSLTIQCQVDSQVTMMFWYRQQPGQSLTLIATANQGSEATYESGFVIDKFPISRPNLTFSTLTVSNMSPEDSSIYLCSVDVNTEAFFGQGTRLTVV.

The gene calls are TRBV9 and TRBJ2-3, with TRBD1 as a possible D gene (5 bases). CDR1 is SGDLS, CDR2 YYNGEE, per germline. Trimming stripped 0 bases from V and 0 bases from J, with 8 bases between. This CDR3 has 15 amino acids. The CDR3 region has the DNA TGTGCCAGCAGCGTAGAGGGGTTTAGCACAGATACGCAGTATTTT. It is translated as CASSVEGFSTDTQYF.

This clone occurred once. The gene calls are TRBV19 and TRBJ2-1; possible D gene TRBD2, 6 bases. The CDR3 runs 15 residues. Trimming removed 2 bases at V and 7 bases at J, with 15 bases between. Germline-derived CDR1 and CDR2 are LNHDA and SQIVND (reference sequence). CDR3 bases: TGTGCCAGTAGTATATACGGGCTAGCGATAAATGAGCAGTTCTTC. Translating gives CASSIYGLAINEQFF. The full variable domain, rest sourced from reference TRBV19 and TRBJ2-1, is DGGITQSPKYLFRKEGQNVTLSCEQNLNHDAMYWYRQDPGQGLRLIYYSQIVNDFQKGDIAEGYSVSREKKESFPLTVTSAQKNPTAFYLCASSIYGLAINEQFFGPGTRLTVL.

This chain connects TRBV29-1 to TRBJ1-4; 7 bases agree with TRBD1. V trimming: 3 bases; J trimming: 8 bases; junction bases outside the gene matches: 6. The CDR3 length is 13 residues. CDR1 SQVTM and CDR2 ANQGSEA come from the germline V gene. The CDR3 DNA sequence: TGCAGCGTTGAGGGCCAGGGGGGAGAAAAACTGTTTTTT. Translation gives CSVEGQGGEKLFF.

This rearrangement joins TRBV5-1 to TRBJ1-1, with 12 bases fitting TRBD1. The V gene end was trimmed by 3 bases and the J gene end by 6 bases; junction bases not matched to a gene: 6. The CDR3 sequence is 15 residues long. The germline gives CDR1 SGHRS, CDR2 YFSETQ. For the CDR3, the DNA is TGCGCCAGCAGCTGGGACAGGGGGCAGGACGCTGAAGCTTTCTTT. Its translation: CASSWDRGQDAEAFF.

Only a few counts were recorded for this clone. The chain links TRBV28 to TRBJ1-1; 8 positions agree with TRBD1. Germline V gene data show CDR1 as MDHEN and CDR2 as SYDVKM. With V trimmed by 5 bases and J by 5 bases, 7 bases remained unmatched. The CDR3 consists of 14 residues. CDR3 nucleotides: TGTGCCAGCAGTCCCCCGACAGGGGCGACTGAAGCTTTCTTT. This codes for CASSPPTGATEAFF.

This chain connects TRBV10-1 to TRBJ1-2; D remains unclear. The CDR3 totals 13 residues. Trimming left V 0 bases short and J 6 bases short, with 8 bases between. CDR1 and CDR2 (germline): WNHNN, SYGVQD (reference sequence). Written as DNA, the CDR3 is TGCGCCAGCAGTGAGTCCGGGATTGATGGCTACACCTTC. Its translation is CASSESGIDGYTF.

The genes are TRBV20-1 and TRBJ1-3; possibly TRBD1 for D (5 bases). Trimming cost V 5 bases and J 3 bases, with 11 bases left between them. CDR3 length: 13 amino acids. Per germline, CDR1 DFQATT and CDR2 SNEGSKA (reference sequence). The CDR3 nucleotides read TGCAGTGCTCGTGACAGACTTGGAAACACCATATATTTT. Translation gives CSARDRLGNTIYF.

The rearrangement links TRBV27 to TRBJ1-4; D unclear. Germline values: CDR1 MNHEY, CDR2 SMNVEV (reference sequence). Trimming removed 1 base at V and 8 bases at J, with 11 bases between. CDR3 length equals 14 residues. This CDR3 is CASSLYRREEKLFF. In DNA form, the CDR3 reads TGTGCCAGCAGTTTATACCGGAGGGAAGAAAAACTGTTTTTT. The full variable domain, in which reference TRBV27 and TRBJ1-4 provide the parts outside the CDR3, is EAQVTQNPRYLITVTGKKLTVTCSQNMNHEYMSWYRQDPGLGLRQIYYSMNVEVTDKGDVPEGYKVSRKEKRNFPLILESPSPNQTSLYFCASSLYRREEKLFFGSGTQLSVL.

This chain connects TRBV6-6 to TRBJ1-2; D not resolved. The CDR3 covers 13 residues. CDR1 is MNHNY and CDR2 is SVGAGI in the germline V gene (reference sequence). The germline V and J ends were trimmed by 7 bases and 0 bases, with 9 bases remaining between them. This chain's CDR3 is CASTPHTNYGYTF. The CDR3 bases are TGTGCCAGCACACCTCACACTAACTATGGCTACACCTTC.